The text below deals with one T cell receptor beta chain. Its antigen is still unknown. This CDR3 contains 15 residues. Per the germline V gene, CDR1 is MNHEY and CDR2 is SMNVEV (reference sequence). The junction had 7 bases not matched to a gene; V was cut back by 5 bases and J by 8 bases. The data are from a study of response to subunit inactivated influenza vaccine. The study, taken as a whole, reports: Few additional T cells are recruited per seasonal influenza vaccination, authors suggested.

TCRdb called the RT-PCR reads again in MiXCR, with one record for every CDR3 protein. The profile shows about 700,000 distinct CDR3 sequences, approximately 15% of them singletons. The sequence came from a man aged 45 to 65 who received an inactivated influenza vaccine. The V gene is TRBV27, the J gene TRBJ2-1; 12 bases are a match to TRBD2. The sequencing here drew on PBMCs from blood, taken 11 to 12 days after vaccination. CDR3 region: CASSHPSGRAYEQFF. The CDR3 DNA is TGTGCCAGCAGTCATCCTAGCGGGAGGGCCTATGAGCAGTTCTTC.